One T cell receptor (beta chain) is described in this entry. TCRdb's copy holds only in-frame clones and misses some; the assay was immunoSEQ multiplex PCR. Of roughly 130,000 clones listed, roughly 84% are singletons. This sample is part of a study of blood T cell repertoires in COVID-19. Trimming removed 4 bases from V and 4 bases from J; junction bases left unmatched: 7. Germline V gives CDR1 MGHRA, CDR2 YSYEKL. The CDR3 has 16 residues. V is TRBV4-1 and J is TRBJ2-3, with TRBD2 identical over 11 bases. This sequence originates from a woman aged 30 to 39 who had recovered from COVID-19. The sequencing input was peripheral blood. The CDR3 region has the DNA TGCGCCAGCAGCCGTCTGACTAGCGGGAACCCAGATACGCAGTATTTT. Translating gives CASSRLTSGNPDTQYF.